This paragraph covers one TCR beta chain sequence. Its antigen is unknown. Nothing much larger sits one base from this clone, and base qualities are not available. TCRbeta CDR3 regions were amplified from genomic DNA using the immunoSEQ Assay, a bias-controlled multiplex PCR. As for how the authors treated the data: The number of nucleated cells in each sample was estimated by amplification of reference gene primers within the assay. Sequence reads were collapsed and filtered to measure the absolute abundance of every unique TCRbeta CDR3 rearrangement. For each sample, productive Simpson clonality was calculated by taking the square root of Simpson's diversity index across productive rearrangements. This is the immuneACCESS table as TCRdb keeps it, with only in-frame sequences that have V and J called. A part of the clones is gone; compared with another copy, unresolved V genes explain less than half, and the rest is unexplained. V, J and clone size are those of that table, while D and trimming were read from the DNA. Across this sample there are tens of thousands of clones, with 82% seen only once. 10% to 15% of the sample is in the top ten clones.

Inclusive of the bounding cysteine and phenylalanine, the CDR3 is 16 residues long. Just CDR3 DNA is preserved here, 48 bases in frame from base 1. Via the germline V gene (reference sequence), CDR1 is SGHNT and CDR2 YYREEE. V is reduced by 1 base and J by 4 bases, leaving a spacing of 16 bases between them. Each collaborating institution followed its own protocols to collect whole blood in K2EDTA tubes. For TCRbeta analysis, collaborator samples were shipped as frozen whole blood, as isolated PBMCs, or as DNA extracted from either sample type. This sample is part of a study of blood T cell repertoires in COVID-19 (dated by TCRdb to about 2020). In terms of the full investigation: Samples covering the acute and convalescent phases of COVID-19 were provided by collaborators in the United States, Italy and Spain. The material from the prospective study consisted of cDNA or gDNA derived from T cells, B-cell-depleted T cells, or PBMCs. Sample metadata almost always included a de-identified subject ID, COVID-19 status, age in years and sex. Samples came from the ongoing ImmuneRACE study (first 160 participants) plus 1,254 subjects from 6 global collaborators. Subjects who had been exposed to COVID-19, were actively infected with it, or had recovered from it provided the deeply sampled blood TCRbeta repertoires that made up the dataset. A freely available public database, intended as a resource for researchers studying the immune response to SARS-CoV-2, is where the repertoires were released. HLA class I and class II types, where available, came from metadata supplied by the sample provider rather than from assay-based typing. Paper-wide results and their limitations: Clinical and demographic metadata were provided uncurated, with the amount varying by source and participant.

The sequence came from a human donor in a cohort sampled during active COVID-19. The sequenced material came from peripheral blood. The rearrangement joined TRBV5-4 to TRBJ2-3, with no reliable assignment of the D segment. The CDR3 sequence is CASSLRWASSSDTQYF. The DNA reads as follows: TGTGCCAGCAGCTTGAGGTGGGCTTCCTCGTCAGATACGCAGTATTTT.